This record covers a single T cell receptor beta chain. Its target is not known. The data belong to a study of cytomegalovirus exposure and HLA in healthy donors. The overall study: Early released data comprised about 90 million unique TCRs from HLA-typed donors.

Germline V CDR1 and CDR2: MNHEY, SVGAGI. V gave up 6 bases and J gave up 0 bases; unmatched junction bases: 2. The CDR3 sequence is 15 residues long. Broader study findings: Through in vitro validation, three CMV-associated chains were shown to be specific for CMV antigens. Several V segments, TRBV6-2 and TRBV6-3 among them, could not be told apart and were dropped.

With 60 Vbeta and 13 Jbeta primers, the PCR was carried out. Measured with immunoSEQ multiplex PCR; TCRdb has only the in-frame clones, and not every one. Among some 79,000 clones listed, 55% to 65% were seen once. The sequence was obtained from a woman aged 40 to 50 in good health and CMV-seropositive. The chain links TRBV6-5 to TRBJ2-3; 11 positions agree with TRBD1. The specimen was PBMCs. CDR3 region: CASSRTGGSTDTQYF. CDR3 nucleotides: TGTGCCAGCAGCAGGACAGGGGGCAGCACAGATACGCAGTATTTT.